The present T cell receptor (beta chain) was sequenced within a study of blood T cell repertoires in COVID-19. Libraries were prepared by immunoSEQ multiplex PCR; TCRdb keeps only in-frame clonotypes and omits some of them. Of some 200,000 clones listed, 70% to 90% are singletons. Germline V gives CDR1 MNHEY, CDR2 SVGAGI. There are 15 residues in the CDR3. Trimming left V 6 bases short and J 7 bases short, with 18 bases between. The clonotype originates from a woman in her forties or fifties with acute or convalescent COVID-19. The chain carries TRBV6-5 and TRBJ1-4, with D possibly matching TRBD1 (5 bases). The sequenced sample was peripheral blood. The CDR3 DNA is TGTGCCAGCAGCGGCCTCGGTCAGGGTGGTGAAAAACTGTTTTTT. As protein: CASSGLGQGGEKLFF.